These 14 T cell receptor beta chains were all obtained from the same sample, sequenced in a study of blood T cell repertoires in COVID-19 (dated by TCRdb to the early 2020s). The method behind the library was the immunoSEQ multiplex PCR assay. The source is immuneACCESS, and TCRdb retained only in-frame sequences with V and J called. Part of the clones is not carried over; for the studies checked, unresolved V genes explain less than half of this, and the remainder is unexplained. A total of about 240,000 clones appear in this sample, around 80% of them only once. The ten top clones hold over 4.5% of the sample. What was sequenced was peripheral blood. The source of these receptors is a human donor in a cohort sampled during active COVID-19.

The J gene is TRBJ2-7, the V gene TRBV3-1 (or the pseudogene TRBV3-2), with D tentatively TRBD2 (7 bases). With 4 bases removed from V and 5 bases from J, the gap between germline ends came to 18 bases. CDR3 length: 15 amino acids. Germline V gene lookup returns CDR1 LGHDT and CDR2 YNNKEL (reference sequence). This chain's CDR3 is CASSPRRGRAHEQYF. CDR3 nucleotide sequence: TGTGCCAGCAGCCCCAGGAGGGGGAGGGCCCACGAGCAGTACTTC.

This clone occurred once. The chain joins TRBV13 to TRBJ2-5, with 7 positions matching TRBD1. The germline CDR1 and CDR2 sequences are PRHDT and FYEKMQ (reference sequence). Trimming cost V 5 bases and J 2 bases; bases outside gene matches: 5. The CDR3 extends over 14 amino acids. CDR3 protein: CASSPRDRQETQYF. DNA of the CDR3: TGTGCCAGCAGCCCCCGGGACAGACAAGAGACCCAGTACTTC.

In its sample, this clone was seen a few times. This chain links TRBV9 with TRBJ2-3; D remains ambiguous. The CDR3 consists of 13 residues. V dropped 0 bases and J dropped 5 bases, with 7 bases sitting between them. Germline values: CDR1 SGDLS, CDR2 YYNGEE. CDR3 residues: CASSVGPGDTQYF. CDR3 DNA sequence: TGTGCCAGCAGCGTAGGACCGGGAGATACGCAGTATTTT.

The CDR3 here is CASSQGANQPQHF. The CDR3 coding sequence is TGTGCCAGCAGCCAGGGGGCGAATCAGCCCCAGCATTTT. This rearrangement joins TRBV4-2 to TRBJ1-5; D perhaps matches TRBD1 (6 bases). Germline V CDR1 and CDR2: LGHNA, YNFKEQ. The V end lost 3 bases, the J end lost 4 bases, and 7 bases lay between the germline ends. This CDR3 spans 13 amino acids.

The CDR3 here is CASSRRGEEQFF. The CDR3 DNA is TGTGCCAGCAGCCGCAGGGGGGAGGAGCAGTTCTTC. The chain joins TRBV27 to TRBJ2-1; D perhaps matches TRBD1 (7 bases). CDR1 and CDR2 from the germline V gene are MNHEY and SMNVEV (reference sequence). Trimming removed 6 bases at V and 10 bases at J, with 13 bases between. This CDR3 is built from 12 residues.

This clone was recorded only once. The chain combines TRBV27 with TRBJ1-6; 7 bases line up with TRBD1. The CDR3 extends over 13 amino acids. The V and J ends lost 3 bases and 9 bases, in that order; junction bases with no gene match: 2. Germline V CDR1 and CDR2: MNHEY, SMNVEV (reference sequence). The CDR3 reads CASSLYRGSPLHF. Here the CDR3 DNA reads TGTGCCAGCAGTTTGTACAGGGGTTCACCCCTCCACTTT.

The J gene is TRBJ1-2, the V gene TRBV25-1; no clear D. V dropped 2 bases and J dropped 5 bases, with 6 bases sitting between them. The CDR3 has 12 amino acids. Germline assignment: CDR1 MGHDK and CDR2 SYGVNS. CDR3 region: CASSEHAYGYTF. The CDR3 region has the DNA TGTGCCAGCAGTGAACATGCGTATGGCTACACCTTC.

The chain combines TRBV18 with TRBJ1-2; D may be TRBD1 (6 bases). Trimming stripped 3 bases from V and 5 bases from J, with 10 bases between. The CDR3 has 13 amino acids. CDR1 and CDR2 (germline): KGHSH, LQKENI. CDR3 in DNA: TGTGCCAGCTCACCCAGGGGTGATTATGGCTACACCTTC. Protein product: CASSPRGDYGYTF.

The chain uses TRBV9 and TRBJ2-4, with TRBD1 matching 8 bases. CDR1 is SGDLS, CDR2 YYNGEE, per germline. This CDR3 is built from 14 residues. V shed 3 bases, J shed 6 bases, and the junction held 5 bases outside the gene matches. The CDR3 is CASSGTGTGNIQYF. The CDR3, as DNA: TGTGCCAGCAGCGGGACCGGGACAGGAAACATTCAGTACTTC.

V gene TRBV19 combines with J gene TRBJ2-7, with D possibly matching TRBD1 (6 bases). The V end was cut by 6 bases, the J end by 0 bases, with 12 bases between. The length of the CDR3 is 14 residues. The germline V gene has CDR1 LNHDA and CDR2 SQIVND (reference sequence). This chain's CDR3 is CASRGQGNSYEQYF. The CDR3 DNA reads as TGTGCCAGTAGGGGGCAGGGGAACTCCTACGAGCAGTACTTC.

The CDR3 sequence is CASSLSGTARNEQFF. The CDR3 coding sequence is TGTGCCAGCAGCTTGTCCGGGACAGCCCGAAATGAGCAGTTCTTC. The chain uses TRBV5-6 and TRBJ2-1; 7 bases line up with TRBD1. CDR3 length equals 15 residues. The V gene's germline CDR1 is SGHDT and CDR2 YYEEEE. V lost 1 base, J lost 7 bases, and 8 bases stayed unmatched. Filled out from reference TRBV5-6 and TRBJ2-1, the complete variable domain reads DAGVTQSPTHLIKTRGQQVTLRCSPKSGHDTVSWYQQALGQGPQFIFQYYEEEERQRGNFPDRFSGHQFPNYSSELNVNALLLGDSALYLCASSLSGTARNEQFFGPGTRLTVL.

This sequence joins TRBV6-1 and TRBJ2-7; the D gene is possibly TRBD2 (5 bases). V lost 1 base and J 3 bases, leaving 13 bases between the germline ends. CDR1 MNHNS and CDR2 SASEGT come from the germline V gene. There are 15 residues in the CDR3. The CDR3 sequence: CASSEGLEALYEQYF. CDR3 DNA: TGTGCCAGCAGTGAAGGTTTGGAGGCCCTCTACGAGCAGTACTTC.

V gene TRBV28 combines with J gene TRBJ1-2; tentatively, D is TRBD1 (5 bases). The CDR3 is made up of 15 amino acids. The germline CDR1 and CDR2 sequences are MDHEN and SYDVKM. The V and J ends lost 6 bases and 0 bases respectively, with 14 bases between them. The CDR3 DNA follows: TGTGCCAGCAGCTACACAGGCTTGGCTAACTATGGCTACACCTTC. It codes for CASSYTGLANYGYTF.

The V and J genes are TRBV2 and TRBJ2-3; 12 nucleotides agree with TRBD2. Per the germline V gene, CDR1 is SNHLY and CDR2 is FYNNEI. The ends lost 3 bases at V and 3 bases at J; junction bases unmatched: 4. This CDR3 spans 16 amino acids. CDR3 amino acids: CASSDPLAGGTDTQYF. The DNA for the CDR3 is TGTGCCAGCAGTGATCCCCTAGCGGGAGGGACAGATACGCAGTATTTT.